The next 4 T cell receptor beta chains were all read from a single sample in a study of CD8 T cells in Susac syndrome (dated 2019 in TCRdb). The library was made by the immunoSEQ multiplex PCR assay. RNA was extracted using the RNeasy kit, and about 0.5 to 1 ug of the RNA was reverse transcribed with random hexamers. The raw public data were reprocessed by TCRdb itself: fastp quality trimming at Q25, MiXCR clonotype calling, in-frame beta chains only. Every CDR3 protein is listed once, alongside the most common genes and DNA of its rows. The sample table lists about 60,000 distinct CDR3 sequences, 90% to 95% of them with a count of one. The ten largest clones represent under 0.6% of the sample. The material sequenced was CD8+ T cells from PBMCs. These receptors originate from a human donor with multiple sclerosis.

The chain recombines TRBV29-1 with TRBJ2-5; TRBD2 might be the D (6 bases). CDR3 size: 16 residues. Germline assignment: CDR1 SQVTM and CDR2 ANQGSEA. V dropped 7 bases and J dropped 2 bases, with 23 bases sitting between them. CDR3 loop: CSASSAGPNIQETQYF. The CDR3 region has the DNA TGCAGCGCATCGTCGGCGGGACCCAATATTCAAGAGACCCAGTACTTC. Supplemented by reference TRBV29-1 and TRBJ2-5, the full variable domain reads SAVISQKPSRDICQRGTSLTIQCQVDSQVTMMFWYRQQPGQSLTLIATANQGSEATYESGFVIDKFPISRPNLTFSTLTVSNMSPEDSSIYLCSASSAGPNIQETQYFGPGTRLLVL.

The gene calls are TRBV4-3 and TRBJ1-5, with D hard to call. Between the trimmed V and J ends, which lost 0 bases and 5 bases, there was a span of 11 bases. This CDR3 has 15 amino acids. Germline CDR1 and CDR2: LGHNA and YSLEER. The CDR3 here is CASSQDRSSYQPQHF. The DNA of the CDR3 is TGCGCCAGCAGCCAAGATAGGTCCTCCTATCAGCCCCAGCATTTT.

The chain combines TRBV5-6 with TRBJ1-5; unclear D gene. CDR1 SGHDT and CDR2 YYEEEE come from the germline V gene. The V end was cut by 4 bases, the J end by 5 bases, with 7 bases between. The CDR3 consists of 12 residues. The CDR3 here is CASSRIDQPQHF. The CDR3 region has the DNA TGTGCCAGCAGCCGGATCGATCAGCCCCAGCATTTT.

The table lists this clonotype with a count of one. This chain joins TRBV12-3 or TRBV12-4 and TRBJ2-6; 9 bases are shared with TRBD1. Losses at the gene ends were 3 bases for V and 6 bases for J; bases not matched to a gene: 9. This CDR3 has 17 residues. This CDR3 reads CASSFPTGGRVANVLTF. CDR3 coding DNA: TGTGCCAGCAGTTTCCCCACAGGGGGCAGAGTGGCCAACGTCCTGACTTTC.